This paragraph reports one TCR beta chain. Its antigen is currently unknown. This sample was included in a study of metastatic and nonmetastatic thyroid tumors. Study at large: The comparison covered peripheral blood and tumor or nodule tissue in malignant and benign thyroid patients. Study-level findings and limits: Benign nodules were reported to have significantly lower TCR beta diversity than malignant thyroid tumors, in blood and tumor.

TCRdb re-called clones from the PCR reads using MiXCR. The sample consists of just under 45,000 clones, about 3.3% of them appearing once. This CDR3 has 14 amino acids. Trimming took off 7 bases at V and 9 bases at J, with 16 bases between the two ends. The germline V gene encodes CDR1 MNHNS and CDR2 SASEGT. All patients reached thyroid surgery having received no treatment beforehand. The chain has TRBV6-1 and TRBJ1-6; no reliable D call. Material: blood. This TCR was sampled from a female donor with papillary thyroid cancer or a benign thyroid nodule (not recorded which). Some clones in this sample may be carry-over from other donors' samples. The CDR3 DNA is TGTGCCAGCACTCTCGGGCCCGGTCGTTCACCCCTCCACTTT. Amino acids: CASTLGPGRSPLHF.